The clone carrying this T cell receptor beta chain came up a few times. TCRdb fed the RT-PCR reads into MiXCR, producing one record per CDR3 protein. Of almost 700,000 distinct CDR3 sequences listed, approximately 15% are singletons. Trimming left V 4 bases short and J 3 bases short, with 10 bases between. Looked up from germline, CDR1 is SGHDT and CDR2 is YYEEEE. This CDR3 is 13 amino acids long. This sequence originates from a female donor in good health, serving as a healthy control. The chain couples TRBV5-6 to TRBJ1-2; D call uncertain. The sequencing sample was made of memory CD4+ T cells from blood. The CDR3 spells CASSPQQDYGYTF. The CDR3 nucleotides are TGTGCCAGCAGCCCACAACAAGACTATGGCTACACCTTC.